The 30 T cell receptor beta chains reported below all come from one sample, sequenced in a study of T cells after posttransplantation cyclophosphamide. Profiling relied on immunoSEQ multiplex PCR, and the TCRdb table lists in-frame clones only, not all of them. The data hold about 18,000 clones, with around 78% observed a single time. Sample: memory CD4+ T cells sorted from blood. These receptors were collected from a man aged 25 to 40 in good health and a related stem cell transplant donor.

The J gene is TRBJ2-1, the V gene TRBV27; no definite D call. V was trimmed by 5 bases and J by 0 bases, leaving 14 bases between them. The CDR3 loop spans 16 amino acids. CDR1 is MNHEY and CDR2 is SMNVEV in the germline V gene (reference sequence). CDR3 in DNA: TGTGCCAGCAGTCACAAAACAGTAAGCTCCTACAATGAGCAGTTCTTC. This codes for CASSHKTVSSYNEQFF.

V and J are TRBV19 and TRBJ2-1; perhaps TRBD2 as D (6 bases). The CDR3 extends over 14 amino acids. From germline, CDR1 is LNHDA and CDR2 SQIVND (reference sequence). Trimming stripped 1 base from V and 8 bases from J, with 12 bases between. The CDR3 loop is CASSIVGGLDEQFF. CDR3 nucleotides: TGTGCCAGTAGTATAGTAGGAGGGTTGGATGAGCAGTTCTTC.

The V call is TRBV7-9, the J call TRBJ1-6; D gene uncertain. The CDR3 is 14 residues long. The germline V gene encodes CDR1 SEHNR and CDR2 FQNEAQ (reference sequence). V dropped 5 bases and J dropped 7 bases, with 12 bases sitting between them. The CDR3 loop is CASSLDFPNSPLHF. CDR3 nucleotides: TGTGCCAGCAGCCTGGACTTTCCAAATTCACCCCTCCACTTT.

The chain links TRBV18 to TRBJ2-1; a possible D gene is TRBD2 (5 bases). The ends were cut back, 4 bases at V and 1 base at J, with 11 bases in the middle. The CDR3 spans 15 residues. Germline CDR1 KGHSH, CDR2 LQKENI. In DNA, the CDR3 is TGTGCCAGCTCACTCGGAGGTGGGTCCTACAATGAGCAGTTCTTC. Amino acids: CASSLGGGSYNEQFF.

The chain couples TRBV9 to TRBJ1-6, with TRBD1 matching over 8 bases. From germline, CDR1 is SGDLS and CDR2 YYNGEE. Germline trimming cut 4 bases from V and 7 bases from J; bases unmatched to any gene: 4. The CDR3 runs 14 residues. CDR3 coding DNA: TGTGCCAGCAGCACACGGGACAGGAATTCACCCCTCCACTTT. Translation: CASSTRDRNSPLHF.

This clone showed up just once. This chain links TRBV10-2 with TRBJ2-7; D is possibly TRBD1 (6 bases). The V end was cut by 0 bases, the J end by 0 bases, with 12 bases between. Germline CDR1 and CDR2: WSHSY and SAAADI. The CDR3 extends over 16 amino acids. The CDR3: CASSESRTVSSYEQYF. The CDR3, as DNA: TGCGCCAGCAGTGAGTCGCGGACAGTTAGCTCCTACGAGCAGTACTTC.

V gene TRBV6-5 combines with J gene TRBJ2-3; a possible D gene is TRBD2 (5 bases). The ends were cut back, 5 bases at V and 7 bases at J, with 16 bases in the middle. CDR1 and CDR2 from the germline V gene are MNHEY and SVGAGI. CDR3 length: 14 residues. The CDR3 spells CASSTPGSPHTQYF. Here the CDR3 DNA reads TGTGCCAGCAGTACCCCGGGGAGCCCCCATACGCAGTATTTT.

V and J are TRBV5-1 and TRBJ2-7; TRBD2 matches at 8 bases. The V gene end was trimmed by 3 bases and the J gene end by 2 bases; junction bases not matched to a gene: 4. Germline lookup yields CDR1 SGHRS and CDR2 YFSETQ. The CDR3 has 14 amino acids. CDR3 sequence (DNA): TGCGCCAGCAGCTCCGGACTAGCCACCTACGAGCAGTACTTC. This sequence encodes CASSSGLATYEQYF.

CDR3 amino acids: CASRPSYRARAFF. The CDR3 bases are TGTGCCAGCAGACCCTCCTACAGAGCTCGGGCTTTCTTT. This chain links TRBV6-6 with TRBJ1-1; D is ambiguous. The V gene's germline CDR1 is MNHNY and CDR2 SVGAGI (reference sequence). This CDR3 is built from 13 residues. V lost 6 bases to trimming and J lost 11 bases, with 19 bases between them.

The rearrangement links TRBV13 to TRBJ1-1, with D tentatively TRBD1 (5 bases). Germline V gene sequence: CDR1 PRHDT, CDR2 FYEKMQ (reference sequence). The length of the CDR3 is 12 residues. V shed 3 bases and J shed 12 bases, with 14 bases lying between them. CDR3 in amino acids: CASSFTSRGTFF. The CDR3 coding sequence is TGTGCCAGCAGCTTCACTTCCCGGGGGACTTTCTTT.

This clone is judged large. The rearrangement joins TRBV10-3 to TRBJ1-4; 9 bases are shared with TRBD1. CDR1 is ENHRY and CDR2 is SYGVKD in the germline V gene. This CDR3 contains 15 residues. With 6 bases clipped from V and 5 bases from J, the junction kept 7 bases outside the gene matches. The CDR3 reads CAISDPTGGNEKLFF. CDR3 coding DNA: TGTGCCATCAGCGATCCGACAGGGGGAAATGAAAAACTGTTTTTT.

This chain joins TRBV2 and TRBJ2-3, with 12 bases lining up with TRBD2. The CDR3 spans 15 residues. From germline, CDR1 is SNHLY and CDR2 FYNNEI. Germline trimming cut 4 bases from V and 3 bases from J; bases unmatched to any gene: 2. The CDR3 sequence is CASSATSGGTDTQYF. The CDR3 DNA is TGTGCCAGCAGTGCGACTAGCGGGGGTACAGATACGCAGTATTTT. Complete variable domain (other parts from reference TRBV2 and TRBJ2-3): EPEVTQTPSHQVTQMGQEVILRCVPISNHLYFYWYRQILGQKVEFLVSFYNNEISEKSEIFDDQFSVERPDGSNFTLKIRSTKLEDSAMYFCASSATSGGTDTQYFGPGTRLTVL.

This clone is termed medium-sized. The chain recombines TRBV2 with TRBJ1-2; TRBD1 aligns across 7 bases. The CDR3 spans 13 residues. Trimming cost V 5 bases and J 3 bases; bases outside gene matches: 3. CDR1 is SNHLY and CDR2 is FYNNEI in the germline V gene. The CDR3 here is CASSLQGDYGYTF. The DNA of the CDR3 is TGTGCCAGCAGTCTTCAGGGGGACTATGGCTACACCTTC.

The V call is TRBV28, the J call TRBJ1-6, with 9 bases identical to TRBD1. The junction had 10 bases not matched to a gene; V was cut back by 6 bases and J by 7 bases. CDR1 MDHEN and CDR2 SYDVKM come from the germline V gene. CDR3 size: 16 residues. In DNA form, the CDR3 reads TGTGCCAGCAGACCACTTGACAGGGGGAGGAATTCACCCCTCCACTTT. It yields the protein CASRPLDRGRNSPLHF.

J is TRBJ1-4 and V is TRBV6-6; possibly TRBD1 for D (5 bases). The length of the CDR3 is 14 residues. With 4 bases removed from V and 0 bases from J, the gap between germline ends came to 6 bases. CDR1 MNHNY and CDR2 SVGAGI come from the germline V gene (reference sequence). CDR3 in DNA: TGTGCCAGCAGTTGGACACCAACTAATGAAAAACTGTTTTTT. This translates into CASSWTPTNEKLFF.

V and J are TRBV9 and TRBJ2-7; D ambiguous. CDR1 and CDR2 from the germline V gene are SGDLS and YYNGEE. V lost 4 bases, J lost 6 bases, and 20 bases lay in between. The CDR3 consists of 15 residues. The CDR3 loop reads CASSPRTSSAGEQYF. The CDR3 region has the DNA TGTGCCAGCAGCCCCCGTACCTCCTCGGCAGGCGAGCAGTACTTC. The whole variable domain, remainder taken from reference TRBV9 and TRBJ2-7, is DSGVTQTPKHLITATGQRVTLRCSPRSGDLSVYWYQQSLDQGLQFLIQYYNGEERAKGNILERFSAQQFPDLHSELNLSSLELGDSALYFCASSPRTSSAGEQYFGPGTRLTVT.

The genes are TRBV7-9 and TRBJ2-1, with D possibly TRBD1 on 6 matching bases. Trimming pared 1 base from V and 7 bases from J, leaving 8 bases between. This CDR3 is built from 13 residues. Germline V gives CDR1 SEHNR, CDR2 FQNEAQ (reference sequence). This CDR3 reads CASSLVTGNEQFF. The CDR3 DNA follows: TGTGCCAGCAGCTTAGTCACAGGGAATGAGCAGTTCTTC.

The CDR3 region has the DNA TGTGCCAGCAGCTCGGCGGGGACAGGGGGCGAAAAACTGTTTTTT. It yields the protein CASSSAGTGGEKLFF. V gene TRBV7-6 combines with J gene TRBJ1-4, with TRBD1 matching over 12 bases. Per germline, CDR1 SGHVS and CDR2 FNYEAQ. CDR3 length equals 15 residues. V lost 4 bases, J lost 8 bases, and 5 bases stayed unmatched.

This sequence joins TRBV25-1 and TRBJ2-7; TRBD2 agrees at 8 bases. The CDR3 extends over 13 amino acids. The V gene end was trimmed by 8 bases and the J gene end by 6 bases; junction bases not matched to a gene: 9. Germline V lookup: CDR1 MGHDK, CDR2 SYGVNS. CDR3 nucleotides: TGTGCCAGCCGGTCGGGAGGGAACGGCGAGCAGTACTTC. Its translation: CASRSGGNGEQYF.

The chain uses TRBV5-1 and TRBJ2-2, with a possible D match to TRBD2 (5 bases). This CDR3 is built from 13 residues. CDR1 is SGHRS, CDR2 YFSETQ, per germline. V was shortened by 3 bases and J by 4 bases, with 7 bases between the two germline ends. The CDR3 loop reads CASSSAGTGELFF. CDR3 DNA: TGCGCCAGCAGCTCGGCGGGCACCGGGGAGCTGTTTTTT. Full variable domain (remainder filled in from reference TRBV5-1 and TRBJ2-2): KAGVTQTPRYLIKTRGQQVTLSCSPISGHRSVSWYQQTPGQGLQFLFEYFSETQRNKGNFPGRFSGRQFSNSRSEMNVSTLELGDSALYLCASSSAGTGELFFGEGSRLTVL.

V usage is TRBV7-9 and J usage is TRBJ1-5, with 7 bases aligning to TRBD1. The CDR3 is made up of 16 amino acids. Per germline, CDR1 SEHNR and CDR2 FQNEAQ (reference sequence). The V gene end was trimmed by 5 bases and the J gene end by 6 bases; junction bases not matched to a gene: 13. CDR3 sequence: CASSPLTGQTSQPQHF. CDR3 sequence (DNA): TGTGCCAGCAGCCCACTTACGGGACAGACATCTCAGCCCCAGCATTTT.

CDR3 nucleotide sequence: TGTGCCAGCAGCTCCCTGAGCTTCTCCTACGAGCAGTACTTC. It codes for CASSSLSFSYEQYF. The chain uses TRBV11-2 and TRBJ2-7; D remains unclear. Trimming took 4 bases from V and 0 from J, leaving 10 bases between them. Germline lookup yields CDR1 SGHAT and CDR2 FQNNGV. The CDR3 has 14 amino acids.

The rearrangement uses TRBV5-1 and TRBJ2-1, with a tentative D call TRBD1 (6 bases). The germline V gene has CDR1 SGHRS and CDR2 YFSETQ. With 4 bases removed from V and 2 bases from J, the gap between germline ends came to 13 bases. The length of the CDR3 is 15 residues. The CDR3 sequence: CASSIQGPPYNEQFF. CDR3 nucleotide sequence: TGCGCCAGCAGCATACAGGGACCTCCCTACAATGAGCAGTTCTTC.

The chain combines TRBV23-1 with TRBJ2-7; perhaps TRBD2 as D (6 bases). TRBV23-1 is assigned to the ORF class and has an uncertain function. The CDR3 spans 16 residues. Trimming shortened V by 3 bases and J by 2 bases, and 17 bases separated the two germline ends. The CDR3 DNA follows: TGCGCCAGCAGTCACCGCGGGGCAGTGCCCACCTACGAGCAGTACTTC. It encodes CASSHRGAVPTYEQYF.

The chain is built from TRBV5-8 and TRBJ2-7; no reliable D call. Trimming took off 0 bases at V and 6 bases at J, with 13 bases between the two ends. Germline CDR1 SGHTS, CDR2 YDEGEE. The CDR3 spans 14 residues. For the CDR3, the DNA is TGTGCCAGCAGCTTGGGCCCAGGCTCCCTCGAGCAGTACTTC. It encodes CASSLGPGSLEQYF.

The gene calls are TRBV10-3 and TRBJ2-3; D is possibly TRBD2 (5 bases). Trimming cost V 6 bases and J 0 bases, with 13 bases left between them. Germline V CDR1 and CDR2: ENHRY, SYGVKD. This CDR3 has 15 amino acids. The DNA of the CDR3 is TGTGCCATCAGAGCCCACAGAGGGAGCACAGATACGCAGTATTTT. Translating it yields CAIRAHRGSTDTQYF.

The chain is built from TRBV10-2 and TRBJ1-5; D possibly corresponds to TRBD1 (5 bases). Trimming left V 6 bases short and J 10 bases short, with 13 bases between. Germline CDR1 reads WSHSY; CDR2 reads SAAADI. CDR3 size: 12 residues. The CDR3 region has the DNA TGCGCCAGCAGCGAAACAGGAAATCCCCAGCATTTT. Translating it yields CASSETGNPQHF.

CDR3: CASSSHRGSGNYGYTF. CDR3 nucleotides: TGTGCCAGCAGCTCCCACAGGGGCAGCGGGAACTATGGCTACACCTTC. This chain connects TRBV7-2 to TRBJ1-2; 7 positions agree with TRBD1. The CDR3 is made up of 16 amino acids. Germline CDR1 and CDR2: SGHTA and FQGNSA. V lost 4 bases, J lost 2 bases, and 10 bases stayed unmatched.

The V gene is TRBV7-3, the J gene TRBJ1-2; 12 nucleotides align to TRBD1. V shed 8 bases and J 4 bases; nucleotides not matched to a gene: 11. This CDR3 region has 16 residues. Germline values: CDR1 SGHTA, CDR2 FQGTGA. The CDR3 DNA reads as TGTGCCAGCGGACCTGGGGGGGACAGGGGGCTCTATGGCTACACCTTC. This gives the protein CASGPGGDRGLYGYTF.

This sequence joins TRBV4-1 and TRBJ2-3; TRBD1 agrees at 9 bases. Germline lookup yields CDR1 MGHRA and CDR2 YSYEKL. V trimming: 0 bases; J trimming: 5 bases; junction bases outside the gene matches: 3. CDR3 length: 15 amino acids. CDR3 sequence (DNA): TGCGCCAGCAGCCAAGAAGGGACAGGGAAAGATACGCAGTATTTT. Protein sequence: CASSQEGTGKDTQYF.